Listed here are 20 T cell receptor beta chains from one sample, sequenced in a study of blood T cells in healthy people across ages. Alongside a J-beta primer mix, a sample-barcoded 5' primer served in a second PCR lasting about 7 to 12 cycles. TCRdb ran MiXCR on the 5' RACE reads and lists one entry per CDR3 protein. The table includes over a million distinct CDR3 sequences, 40% to 50% detected once. The material sequenced was blood. The source is a woman aged 60-70 years in good health.

This clonotype was observed a handful of times. J is TRBJ1-5 and V is TRBV27; unclear D gene. CDR1 and CDR2 (germline): MNHEY, SMNVEV (reference sequence). Trimming pared 5 bases from V and 3 bases from J, leaving 11 bases between. The CDR3 is 14 residues long. The CDR3 nucleotides read TGTGCCAGCAGTCGCGGCAGCAACAATCAGCCCCAGCATTTT. It specifies CASSRGSNNQPQHF.

This sequence joins TRBV6-5 and TRBJ2-3; no firm D call. The germline V gene has CDR1 MNHEY and CDR2 SVGAGI. This CDR3 comprises 14 residues. Trimming took off 6 bases at V and 1 base at J, with 11 bases between the two ends. The CDR3 nucleotides are TGTGCCAGCAGATCCCTCCCTGGCACAGATACGCAGTATTTT. It yields the protein CASRSLPGTDTQYF.

J is TRBJ2-5 and V is TRBV20-1; D ambiguous. This CDR3 has 14 residues. The germline gives CDR1 DFQATT, CDR2 SNEGSKA (reference sequence). Trimming shortened V by 1 base and J by 4 bases, and 13 bases separated the two germline ends. The CDR3 DNA sequence: TGCAGTGCTAGAGTCGGTAGTAGGACAGAGACCCAGTACTTC. Protein: CSARVGSRTETQYF.

This clonotype was found a few times. This chain joins TRBV10-3 and TRBJ2-5; D unresolved. The length of the CDR3 is 13 residues. Deletions cut 4 bases from V and 2 bases from J, with 8 bases between. Germline V CDR1 and CDR2: ENHRY, SYGVKD. The CDR3 bases are TGTGCCATCAGTGGAGGAGTGCAAGAGACCCAGTACTTC. Its translation is CAISGGVQETQYF.

This chain links TRBV10-2 with TRBJ2-5; 7 bases match TRBD1. CDR3 length equals 13 residues. The J segment lost 11 bases and the V segment lost 2 bases, leaving 8 bases of the junction unmatched. Germline CDR1 and CDR2: WSHSY and SAAADI. The CDR3 region is CASSELRGLEQYF. CDR3 nucleotides: TGCGCCAGCAGTGAGCTCAGGGGGTTAGAGCAGTACTTC.

This clonotype was seen ten or more times. V gene TRBV29-1 combines with J gene TRBJ2-3; unclear D gene. Looked up from germline, CDR1 is SQVTM and CDR2 is ANQGSEA. V was trimmed by 4 bases and J by 2 bases, leaving 13 bases between them. The CDR3 is made up of 14 amino acids. CDR3 in DNA: TGCAGCGTTGTCTCTGTCCCTAACACAGATACGCAGTATTTT. This sequence encodes CSVVSVPNTDTQYF.

The rearrangement links TRBV6-1 to TRBJ2-5; TRBD1 might be the D (5 bases). The end of the DNA aligns better with TRBJ2-7, so the J call may be wrong. Germline CDR1 reads MNHNS; CDR2 reads SASEGT. The CDR3 length is 14 residues. The CDR3 DNA is TGTGCCAGCAGTCCGACAGTCTCAGTCGACGAGCAGTACTTC. Translating gives CASSPTVSVDEQYF.

The chain combines TRBV5-6 with TRBJ2-7; a weak D match, TRBD2 (5 bases). The germline V gene encodes CDR1 SGHDT and CDR2 YYEEEE. The V and J ends lost 4 bases and 0 bases respectively, with 14 bases between them. The CDR3 has 15 amino acids. CDR3: CASSPLVGISYEQYF. As DNA, the CDR3 is TGTGCCAGCAGCCCCCTGGTCGGGATCTCCTACGAGCAGTACTTC. Full variable domain (remainder filled in from reference TRBV5-6 and TRBJ2-7): DAGVTQSPTHLIKTRGQQVTLRCSPKSGHDTVSWYQQALGQGPQFIFQYYEEEERQRGNFPDRFSGHQFPNYSSELNVNALLLGDSALYLCASSPLVGISYEQYFGPGTRLTVT.

The chain is built from TRBV7-7 and TRBJ2-3; tentatively, D is TRBD1 (6 bases). The germline V gene encodes CDR1 SSHAT and CDR2 FNYEAQ (reference sequence). V gave up 5 bases and J gave up 4 bases, with 10 bases separating them. The CDR3 loop spans 13 amino acids. The CDR3 region has the DNA TGTGCCAGCAGCCCCTGGACAGCAGATACGCAGTATTTT. Protein product: CASSPWTADTQYF.

This chain uses TRBV6-1 with TRBJ2-7, with 8 bases aligning to TRBD2. The length of the CDR3 is 15 residues. V lost 5 bases, J lost 2 bases, and 8 bases stayed unmatched. Looked up from germline, CDR1 is MNHNS and CDR2 is SASEGT. The CDR3 nucleotides read TGTGCCAGCAGTTCCCGGGGGGGCGGAACCTACGAGCAGTACTTC. Translation: CASSSRGGGTYEQYF.

The chain combines TRBV29-1 with TRBJ2-1; 10 nucleotides line up with TRBD2. This CDR3 contains 15 residues. The junction had 12 bases not matched to a gene; V was cut back by 7 bases and J by 6 bases. CDR1 SQVTM and CDR2 ANQGSEA come from the germline V gene. The CDR3 DNA sequence: TGCAGCGCTGACAGCGGGAGGGCCTTAAGCAATGAGCAGTTCTTC. It encodes CSADSGRALSNEQFF.

This clonotype turned up a few times. The chain links TRBV6-5 to TRBJ2-5, with D unclear. Trimming removed 2 bases at V and 4 bases at J, with 5 bases between. This CDR3 contains 12 residues. CDR1 is MNHEY, CDR2 SVGAGI, per germline. DNA for the CDR3: TGTGCCAGCAGTTACGGGTTAGAGACCCAGTACTTC. This encodes CASSYGLETQYF.

The rearrangement uses TRBV12-3 or TRBV12-4 and TRBJ2-1, with 14 nucleotides matching TRBD2. This CDR3 is 19 amino acids long. The ends lost 5 bases at V and 5 bases at J; junction bases unmatched: 14. CDR3 DNA: TGTGCCAGCAGTCCAACGGGACTAGCGGGAGCCGTCAAAAACAATGAGCAGTTCTTC. Translated: CASSPTGLAGAVKNNEQFF.

This sequence joins TRBV6-5 and TRBJ2-5; TRBD2 matches at 13 bases. The germline gives CDR1 MNHEY, CDR2 SVGAGI. The CDR3 is 16 amino acids. J gave up 11 bases and V 3 bases, and 12 bases lay outside the gene matches. Written as DNA, the CDR3 is TGTGCCAGCAGTTATTGGACTAGCGGGAGTAACAATGAGCAGTACTTC. Residues: CASSYWTSGSNNEQYF.

The chain couples TRBV12-3 or TRBV12-4 to TRBJ2-1, with TRBD2 identical over 14 bases. The CDR3 totals 16 residues. V lost 6 bases, J lost 14 bases, and 15 bases stayed unmatched. The CDR3 DNA sequence: TGTGCCAGCAGCCAGTTAGGACTAGCGGGAGGCCCTGGGGAGTTCTTC. As protein: CASSQLGLAGGPGEFF.

In its sample, this clonotype was seen many times. This sequence joins TRBV4-2 and TRBJ2-3, with no clear D. The CDR3 loop spans 13 amino acids. V was shortened by 3 bases and J by 2 bases, with 6 bases between the two germline ends. Per germline, CDR1 LGHNA and CDR2 YNFKEQ. DNA of the CDR3: TGTGCCAGCAGCCAGGCAACCACAGATACGCAGTATTTT. The encoded protein is CASSQATTDTQYF.

The CDR3 is CASSLSRRTYGYTF. The CDR3 DNA reads as TGTGCCAGCAGTTTGAGCCGCAGGACCTATGGCTACACCTTC. The chain is built from TRBV12-3 or TRBV12-4 and TRBJ1-2; D call uncertain. The CDR3 has 14 residues. Trimming shortened V by 3 bases and J by 4 bases, and 12 bases separated the two germline ends.

With respect to this clonotype: One junction end disagrees with the germline gene, perhaps due to a read error. CDR3 sequence (DNA): TGTGCCAGCAGCGTAGCGCCGACACCCTACAAGGAGCAGTTCTTC. As protein: CASSVAPTPYKEQFF. V is TRBV9 and J is TRBJ2-1; D is undetermined. Germline V lookup: CDR1 SGDLS, CDR2 YYNGEE. The CDR3 runs to 15 residues.

V gene TRBV11-2 combines with J gene TRBJ2-1, with D possibly being TRBD1 or TRBD2 (6 bases each). CDR3 length equals 15 residues. Trimming removed 6 bases at V and 0 bases at J, with 12 bases between. Germline assignment: CDR1 SGHAT and CDR2 FQNNGV. The CDR3: CASRVPGASYNEQFF. CDR3 nucleotide sequence: TGTGCCAGCAGGGTCCCGGGGGCCTCCTACAATGAGCAGTTCTTC. The full variable domain, completed using reference TRBV11-2 and TRBJ2-1, is EAGVAQSPRYKIIEKRQSVAFWCNPISGHATLYWYQQILGQGPKLLIQFQNNGVVDDSQLPKDRFSAERLKGVDSTLKIQPAKLEDSAVYLCASRVPGASYNEQFFGPGTRLTVL.

The rearrangement links TRBV27 to TRBJ1-5, with unresolved D. The V end was cut by 4 bases, the J end by 6 bases, with 19 bases between. Germline CDR1 reads MNHEY; CDR2 reads SMNVEV (reference sequence). The CDR3 runs to 16 residues. CDR3: CASSSGVGVTGQPQHF. The CDR3 nucleotides are TGTGCCAGCAGTTCTGGGGTCGGTGTAACGGGTCAGCCCCAGCATTTT.